This is a list of T cell receptor beta chains from one sample in a study of response to subunit inactivated influenza vaccine. TCRdb fed the RT-PCR reads into MiXCR, producing one record per CDR3 protein. The data contain 650,000 to 800,000 distinct CDR3 sequences, around 14% of them singletons. Sequenced here: PBMCs from blood, sampled roughly 15 days before vaccination. Receptors originate from a man over 45 who received an inactivated influenza vaccine. Both conserved end residues are part of each CDR3. Fields, in order: V gene, J gene, D gene, clone size, CDR3 protein, CDR3 DNA. D genes are given only for firm matches. For some rows the clone size is stated as once, few or many, or as a class when expanded; others skip it.

>TRBV5-5|TRBJ2-7|TRBD2|-
CASSSAPSGTSGYEQYF
TGTGCCAGCAGCTCGGCCCCTTCCGGGACTAGCGGCTACGAGCAGTACTTC
>TRBV19|TRBJ2-1|-|few
CASSTGDSPNNEQFF
TGTGCCAGTAGTACAGGGGACTCTCCGAACAATGAGCAGTTCTTC
>TRBV20-1|TRBJ2-7|TRBD1|-
CSAPRTGEYEQYF
TGCAGCGCTCCCCGGACAGGGGAATACGAGCAGTACTTC
>TRBV12-3/TRBV12-4|TRBJ2-1|-|-
CASSGAGRYYNEQFF
TGTGCCAGCAGCGGCGCGGGGCGCTACTACAATGAGCAGTTCTTC
>TRBV15|TRBJ2-7|-|few
CATSRGGGGSYEQYF
TGTGCCACCAGCAGAGGAGGAGGGGGCTCCTACGAGCAGTACTTC
>TRBV7-6|TRBJ2-1|TRBD2|few
CASSRLAGNEQFF
TGTGCCAGCAGCCGACTAGCGGGGAATGAGCAGTTCTTC
>TRBV5-5|TRBJ2-7|-|few
CASSLTTGRYEQYF
TGTGCCAGCAGCTTAACCACCGGGAGATACGAGCAGTACTTC
>TRBV29-1|TRBJ2-1|-|few
CSVDGWEVSNEQFF
TGCAGCGTTGATGGGTGGGAGGTGTCGAATGAGCAGTTCTTC
>TRBV20-1|TRBJ1-5|-|many
CSATHSNQPQHF
TGCAGTGCTACCCATAGCAATCAGCCCCAGCATTTT
>TRBV7-9|TRBJ2-1|TRBD2|few
CASSLALSGGYNEQFF
TGTGCCAGCAGCTTAGCGCTCAGCGGGGGGTACAATGAGCAGTTCTTC
>TRBV7-8|TRBJ2-7|-|-
CASSGGRVPYEQYF
TGTGCCAGCAGTGGGGGGCGGGTCCCCTACGAGCAGTACTTC
>TRBV5-8|TRBJ1-1|-|-
CASSFPTGANTEAFF
TGTGCCAGCAGCTTCCCGACAGGAGCGAACACTGAAGCTTTCTTT
>TRBV12-3/TRBV12-4|TRBJ2-7|-|-
CASSLVGNNEQYF
TGTGCCAGCAGTTTAGTCGGGAACAACGAGCAGTACTTC
>TRBV10-3|TRBJ1-4|-|-
CAISFLWVGALGTNEKLFF
TGTGCCATCAGTTTCCTTTGGGTAGGGGCGCTGGGGACTAATGAAAAACTGTTTTTT
>TRBV20-1|TRBJ2-5|TRBD2|few
CSARDLAGVSETQYF
TGCAGTGCTAGAGATCTAGCGGGGGTATCAGAGACCCAGTACTTC
>TRBV7-8|TRBJ2-7|TRBD2|-
CASSLFAPGLAVAEQYF
TGTGCCAGCAGCCTTTTCGCCCCGGGACTAGCGGTCGCCGAGCAGTACTTC
>TRBV7-2|TRBJ2-7|-|-
CASSTGWAGEQYF
TGTGCCAGCAGCACCGGTTGGGCGGGAGAGCAGTACTTC
>TRBV2|TRBJ2-1|TRBD1|few
CASRGDSRNEQFF
TGTGCCAGCAGGGGGGACAGCCGTAATGAGCAGTTCTTC
>TRBV18|TRBJ1-5|-|-
CASSPQMDQPQHF
TGTGCCAGCTCACCTCAGATGGACCAGCCCCAGCATTTT
>TRBV3-1|TRBJ2-1|-|many
CASSQLPTLLF
TGTGCCAGCAGCCAACTACCTACCCTCCTCTTC
>TRBV7-8|TRBJ2-1|TRBD2|few
CASNPSGGSSYNEQFF
TGTGCCAGCAATCCTAGCGGGGGGTCCTCCTACAATGAGCAGTTCTTC
>TRBV20-1|TRBJ2-5|-|-
CSATIVSGPRRETQYF
TGCAGTGCTACGATAGTTAGCGGCCCCAGAAGAGAGACCCAGTACTTC
>TRBV27|TRBJ1-4|TRBD1|-
CASSFLRDREVF
TGTGCCAGCAGTTTCCTCCGGGACAGGGAGGTTTTT
>TRBV6-2/TRBV6-3|TRBJ1-6|TRBD1|few
CASSWTGPNSPLHF
TGTGCCAGCAGTTGGACAGGCCCAAATTCACCCCTCCACTTT
>TRBV18|TRBJ2-1|-|many
CASSPSVREDRYNEQFF
TGTGCCAGCTCACCATCCGTTAGGGAGGACCGATACAATGAGCAGTTCTTC
>TRBV5-1|TRBJ1-2|-|-
CACSLDGSNYGYTF
TGCGCCTGCAGCTTGGATGGCAGTAACTATGGCTACACCTTC
>TRBV5-1|TRBJ1-4|-|-
CASSFGNGNEKLFF
-
>TRBV12-5|TRBJ2-1|TRBD2|-
CASGPETSGWATEQFF
TGTGCTAGTGGTCCGGAGACTAGCGGGTGGGCCACGGAGCAGTTCTTC
>TRBV12-3/TRBV12-4|TRBJ2-1|-|many
CASSRGGGNEQFF
TGTGCCAGCAGTAGAGGGGGGGGCAATGAGCAGTTCTTC
>TRBV11-1|TRBJ2-5|TRBD2|few
CASSFRTSGRASEETQYF
TGTGCCAGCAGCTTCAGGACTAGCGGGAGGGCCTCGGAAGAGACCCAGTACTTC
>TRBV6-1|TRBJ2-7|TRBD1|-
CASSRSGGGLWEQYF
TGTGCCAGCAGCCGTTCAGGGGGCGGGTTGTGGGAGCAGTACTTC